The source of this T cell receptor (beta chain) is a study of T cell responses to AZD1222 COVID-19 vaccine. V was shortened by 7 bases and J by 0 bases, with 12 bases between the two germline ends. Germline V lookup: CDR1 SNHLY, CDR2 FYNNEI. The CDR3 contains 14 residues. Libraries were prepared by immunoSEQ multiplex PCR; TCRdb keeps only in-frame clonotypes and omits some of them. Of some 110,000 clones in the sample, roughly 91% were seen once. A remark on this clone: The antigen is unknown.

Study-wide points: Sampling that yielded the repertoires occurred only after the peak T cell response. In a largely white British group with more females than males, clonal diversity was possibly underestimated. Unmutated variant regions reportedly attract nearly half of all spike-specific TCRs. Spike-spanning, vaccine-associated CD4 TCRs were dominant at 160-218 and 743-854.

This chain links TRBV2 with TRBJ1-1; tentatively, D is TRBD1 (5 bases). The TCR comes from an adult who received the AZD1222 COVID-19 vaccine. Sample: peripheral blood, taken 28 days after the second AZD1222 dose. The CDR3 sequence is CASTTEGLNTEAFF. In nucleotides, the CDR3 is TGTGCCAGCACTACCGAGGGGCTGAACACTGAAGCTTTCTTT.